This TCR beta chain was sequenced in a study of cytomegalovirus exposure and HLA in healthy donors. A single count supports this clone. The germline V gene encodes CDR1 GTSNPN and CDR2 SVGIG (reference sequence). This CDR3 region has 16 residues. Between the trimmed V and J ends, which lost 3 bases and 10 bases, there was a span of 27 bases. It was with 60 Vbeta and 13 Jbeta primers that the PCR ran. The protocol was immunoSEQ multiplex PCR, while the TCRdb copy is restricted to in-frame clones and leaves out a portion. Among some 200,000 clones listed, 81% were seen once. Sample: PBMCs. This clonotype was sampled from a woman aged 25 to 39 in good health and CMV-seronegative. The V gene is TRBV30, the J gene TRBJ1-1; tentatively, D is TRBD1 (5 bases). CDR3 DNA sequence: TGTGCCTGGAGATTAGGTTCGGGAGGGGTGGGAGTTAGAGCTTTCTTT. Translating gives CAWRLGSGGVGVRAFF.